This T cell receptor (beta chain) was sequenced for a study of blood T cell repertoires in COVID-19. Study information: Collection of acute and convalescent COVID-19 samples took place in the United States, Italy and Spain.

V was pared by 1 base and J by 0 bases, with 7 bases between. This CDR3 is built from 15 residues. The germline V gene encodes CDR1 LNHDA and CDR2 SQIVND (reference sequence). Here immunoSEQ multiplex PCR was the method, and the copy in TCRdb shows in-frame clones only, minus some. The table records 50,000 to 75,000 clones, more than 60% of them present only once. This clone appeared a single time. Sequenced: peripheral blood. The genes are TRBV19 and TRBJ1-5; D is unclear. This clonotype was obtained from a woman at least 80 years old with active or convalescent COVID-19. This CDR3 is CASSIVGYSNQPQHF. The CDR3 region has the DNA TGTGCCAGTAGTATAGTGGGCTATAGCAATCAGCCCCAGCATTTT.